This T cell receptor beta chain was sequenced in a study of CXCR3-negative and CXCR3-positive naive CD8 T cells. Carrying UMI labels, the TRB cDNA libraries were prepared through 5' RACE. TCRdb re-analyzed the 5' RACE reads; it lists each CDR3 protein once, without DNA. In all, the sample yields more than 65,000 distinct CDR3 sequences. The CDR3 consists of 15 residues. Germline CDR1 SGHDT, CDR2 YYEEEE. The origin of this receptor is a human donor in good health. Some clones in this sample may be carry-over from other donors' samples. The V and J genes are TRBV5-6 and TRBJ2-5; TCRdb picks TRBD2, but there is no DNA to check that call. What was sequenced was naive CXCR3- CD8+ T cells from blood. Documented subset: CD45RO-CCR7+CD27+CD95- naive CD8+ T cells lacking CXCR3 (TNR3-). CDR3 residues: CASSWGLLARETQYF.